These 19 T cell receptor beta chains were all obtained from the same sample, sequenced in a study of blood T cell repertoires in COVID-19. Repertoires were generated with immunoSEQ multiplex PCR, while TCRdb's copy carries only in-frame clones and drops some. The table lists about 130,000 clones, 80% to 85% of them singletons. The material sequenced was peripheral blood. The receptors shown here come from a woman between 50 and 59 years old with acute or convalescent COVID-19.

This chain connects TRBV6-5 to TRBJ1-5; the match to TRBD1 covers 8 bases. The CDR3 totals 14 residues. Germline trimming cut 6 bases from V and 4 bases from J; bases unmatched to any gene: 5. Germline CDR1 reads MNHEY; CDR2 reads SVGAGI. Here the CDR3 reads CASSLTGGNQPQHF. CDR3 in DNA: TGTGCCAGCAGCCTTACAGGGGGTAATCAGCCCCAGCATTTT.

The sample holds a few counts of this clone. This same CDR3 is encoded by further DNA sequences in the sample. The rearrangement uses TRBV5-6 and TRBJ1-1; the D is unclear. V dropped 5 bases and J dropped 4 bases, with 9 bases sitting between them. CDR1 is SGHDT and CDR2 is YYEEEE in the germline V gene. The CDR3 is made up of 12 amino acids. The CDR3 DNA reads as TGTGCCAGCAGTTTACGCGGCACTGAAGCTTTCTTT. This encodes CASSLRGTEAFF.

This chain links TRBV13 with TRBJ2-1, with 11 positions matching TRBD2. V trimming: 5 bases; J trimming: 4 bases; junction bases outside the gene matches: 10. CDR3 length: 17 residues. Germline V gives CDR1 PRHDT, CDR2 FYEKMQ (reference sequence). CDR3 DNA sequence: TGTGCCAGCAGCACACTAGCGGGGGACCGGAGTTACAATGAGCAGTTCTTC. Residues: CASSTLAGDRSYNEQFF.

V and J are TRBV5-5 and TRBJ1-5, with unresolved D. The germline V and J ends were trimmed by 4 bases and 2 bases, with 13 bases remaining between them. Per the germline V gene, CDR1 is SGHKS and CDR2 is YYEKEE (reference sequence). CDR3 length: 15 amino acids. CDR3 residues: CASSPVVFGNQPQHF. DNA for the CDR3: TGTGCCAGCAGCCCGGTAGTGTTTGGCAATCAGCCCCAGCATTTT.

The rearrangement joins TRBV7-3 to TRBJ2-1; 8 bases align to TRBD2. Germline V lookup: CDR1 SGHTA, CDR2 FQGTGA. The CDR3 has 15 residues. The J segment lost 2 bases and the V segment lost 5 bases, leaving 5 bases of the junction unmatched. Written as DNA, the CDR3 is TGTGCCAGCAGCCCGGGGGGGTATGCCTACAATGAGCAGTTCTTC. Residues: CASSPGGYAYNEQFF.

The gene calls are TRBV3-1 (or the pseudogene TRBV3-2) and TRBJ1-1; 7 bases map to TRBD1. The CDR3 covers 14 residues. V trimming: 4 bases; J trimming: 0 bases; junction bases outside the gene matches: 2. Germline V gene data show CDR1 as LGHDT and CDR2 as YNNKEL (reference sequence). CDR3 DNA: TGTGCCAGCAGCCGGGGACAGCTGAACACTGAAGCTTTCTTT. Translated, it gives CASSRGQLNTEAFF.

The V and J genes are TRBV28 and TRBJ2-1; TRBD1 matches at 7 bases. Germline V lookup: CDR1 MDHEN, CDR2 SYDVKM. The CDR3 sequence is 15 residues long. V shed 0 bases, J shed 7 bases, and the junction held 6 bases outside the gene matches. CDR3 in DNA: TGTGCCAGCAGTTTATGGACAGGGAGTAGGAATGAGCAGTTCTTC. Protein sequence: CASSLWTGSRNEQFF.

J is TRBJ1-5 and V is TRBV19; 8 positions agree with TRBD1. The V gene end was trimmed by 5 bases and the J gene end by 1 base; junction bases not matched to a gene: 4. CDR1 and CDR2 (germline): LNHDA, SQIVND (reference sequence). CDR3 length: 15 residues. The CDR3 spells CASSEAGGSNQPQHF. The DNA for the CDR3 is TGTGCCAGTAGTGAGGCAGGGGGCAGCAATCAGCCCCAGCATTTT.

This clone turned up a few times. The chain uses TRBV5-1 and TRBJ2-7; D is unresolved. V was trimmed by 1 base and J by 3 bases, leaving 11 bases between them. CDR3 length: 14 residues. Germline V lookup: CDR1 SGHRS, CDR2 YFSETQ. The CDR3 loop is CASSLTHEDYEQYF. CDR3 nucleotide sequence: TGCGCCAGCAGCTTGACACACGAGGACTACGAGCAGTACTTC.

The chain employs TRBV2 and TRBJ1-2; the match to TRBD1 covers 7 bases. The CDR3 sequence is 14 residues long. Trimming took 1 base from V and 4 from J; bases not matched to a gene: 3. Per the germline V gene, CDR1 is SNHLY and CDR2 is FYNNEI. CDR3 nucleotides: TGTGCCAGCAGTGAAGACCCAGGGGGCTATGGCTACACCTTC. Translated, it gives CASSEDPGGYGYTF.

The rearrangement links TRBV4-1 to TRBJ2-2; tentative D call: TRBD1 (6 bases). CDR3 size: 13 residues. CDR1 MGHRA and CDR2 YSYEKL come from the germline V gene. Trimming stripped 4 bases from V and 5 bases from J, with 8 bases between. Here the CDR3 reads CASSPQGTGELFF. The CDR3 nucleotides are TGCGCCAGCAGCCCGCAGGGGACCGGGGAGCTGTTTTTT.

This clone was observed a handful of times. J is TRBJ1-5 and V is TRBV5-5; possibly TRBD1 for D (5 bases). The CDR3 spans 15 residues. CDR1 is SGHKS, CDR2 YYEKEE, per germline (reference sequence). The V and J ends lost 0 bases and 6 bases respectively, with 13 bases between them. In DNA form, the CDR3 reads TGTGCCAGCAGCTTGGTGGGAGGGGCCGGTCAGCCCCAGCATTTT. Translated: CASSLVGGAGQPQHF.

The genes are TRBV6-6 and TRBJ1-3; D ambiguous. This CDR3 region has 16 residues. V lost 4 bases to trimming and J lost 1 base, with 14 bases between them. The germline CDR1 and CDR2 sequences are MNHNY and SVGAGI (reference sequence). The CDR3 bases are TGTGCCAGCAGTTTAGCTGAGTTTGGGTCTGGAAACACCATATATTTT. This codes for CASSLAEFGSGNTIYF.

The rearrangement uses TRBV4-2 and TRBJ1-4, with 10 positions matching TRBD1. The germline gives CDR1 LGHNA, CDR2 YNFKEQ. V trimming: 4 bases; J trimming: 0 bases; junction bases outside the gene matches: 5. The CDR3 totals 17 residues. The CDR3 DNA is TGTGCCAGCAGCCGACAGGGGGCTGATGCAACTAATGAAAAACTGTTTTTT. Its protein product is CASSRQGADATNEKLFF.

The chain uses TRBV7-9 and TRBJ1-2; D is possibly TRBD1 (6 bases). Per germline, CDR1 SEHNR and CDR2 FQNEAQ (reference sequence). The CDR3 is 13 residues long. Trimming took off 3 bases at V and 4 bases at J, with 9 bases between the two ends. The CDR3 coding sequence is TGTGCCAGCAGCTTGAAGGACAGCTATGGCTACACCTTC. Protein sequence: CASSLKDSYGYTF.

This chain links TRBV3-1 (or the pseudogene TRBV3-2) with TRBJ2-2; D unclear. The V gene's germline CDR1 is LGHDT and CDR2 YNNKEL (reference sequence). V lost 4 bases and J 2 bases, leaving 8 bases between the germline ends. This CDR3 is built from 14 residues. CDR3 amino acids: CASSPQVNTGELFF. As DNA, the CDR3 is TGTGCCAGCAGCCCCCAGGTCAACACCGGGGAGCTGTTTTTT.

The chain joins TRBV7-9 to TRBJ1-6; tentatively, D is TRBD1 (6 bases). Germline V gene sequence: CDR1 SEHNR, CDR2 FQNEAQ (reference sequence). The CDR3 consists of 13 residues. V dropped 5 bases and J dropped 7 bases, with 9 bases sitting between them. The CDR3 coding sequence is TGTGCCAGCAGCCGGGACACAAATTCACCCCTCCACTTT. Translating it yields CASSRDTNSPLHF.

The V and J genes are TRBV21-1 and TRBJ2-1; TRBD2 was called by the table and not checked on the DNA. TRBV21-1 has pseudogene status. The CDR3 has 19 residues. For the CDR3, the DNA is TGTGCCAGCAGCTGCCGCCGGACTAGCGGTTTTAGCTCCTACAATGAGCAGTTCTTC. This codes for CASSCRRTSGFSSYNEQFF.

The chain employs TRBV6-6 and TRBJ1-4; D ambiguous. V shed 10 bases and J shed 7 bases, with 22 bases lying between them. The CDR3 is 15 amino acids. Germline assignment: CDR1 MNHNY and CDR2 SVGAGI (reference sequence). In nucleotides, the CDR3 is TGTGCCACCAACGCCCCCAGGCAATCTGGTGAAAAACTGTTTTTT. It specifies CATNAPRQSGEKLFF.